This T cell receptor (beta chain) appears in the sequencing data of a study of PD-1 blockade in classical Hodgkin lymphoma (dated by TCRdb to between 2020 and 2021). Looking at the study overall: Nivolumab dosing was 3 mg/kg intravenously every 2 weeks, continuing until either disease progression or unacceptable toxicity. To define a peripheral blood immune signature of response to PD-1 blockade in classical Hodgkin lymphoma, the study combined TCR beta sequencing with CyTOF. What the work shows at the level of the full study, not this receptor alone: By C4D1, a significant rise was seen in CD4+ TCR diversity but not in CD8+ TCR diversity (p=0.0027 vs p=0.16), and the rise was most apparent among complete responders (p=0.02). The study covered only a single clinical trial cohort, and the causes of the repertoire differences, possibly disease activity or prior therapy, were still not defined. Among trial patients, those achieving complete response had baseline diversity similar to that of newly diagnosed patients, while diversity was significantly lower in partial responders and progressors. Baseline TCR diversity was reported to be lower in newly diagnosed patients than in healthy donors, and even lower in relapsed/refractory patients. Lower diversity was observed in patients in whom nivolumab was started less than 1 year after ASCT, and these patients were excluded from later analyses so that confounding by immune reconstitution would be avoided.

Turning to this clone: No cognate antigen has been identified for it. Base qualities are not provided; no much larger clone lies one nucleotide away.

The time point label for this specimen denotes: cycle 2 day 1 (C2D1) of nivolumab. Every trial patient had relapsed following autologous stem cell transplantation, and prior brentuximab vedotin exposure was what differed among cohorts A, B and C. The trial cohort was composed of around 60 patients with relapsed/refractory classical Hodgkin lymphoma, for whom complete response, partial response or progressive disease was recorded as best overall response. Trial patients were treated with single-agent nivolumab in the multi-cohort phase II CheckMate 205 trial. An independent review committee assessed best overall response using the 2007 International Working Group response criteria. Trial PBMCs were obtained immediately prior to nivolumab initiation (C1D1) and on therapy at cycle 2 day 1 and cycle 4 day 1. Peripheral blood was collected in 8 mL Vacutainer Cell Preparation Tubes, from which PBMCs were isolated by centrifugation and then cryopreserved.

Including cysteine and phenylalanine, the CDR3 has 18 amino acids. The kept DNA is CDR3 alone, 54 bases in frame from the first base. Genomic DNA was extracted with the Qiagen DNeasy kit from unsorted PBMCs and from negatively selected CD4+ and CD8+ fractions. Amplification of TCR beta CDR3 regions was done by immunoSEQ multiplex PCR with primers that anneal to V and J segments. Amplification bias was minimized using a synthetic immune receptor repertoire, and residual bias was removed computationally after sequencing. Per the authors' processing: Repertoire diversity was quantified as the Shannon entropy index using custom Python scripts. The unsorted, CD4+ and CD8+ repertoires were each analyzed separately, with the exception of combined analyses, where CD4+ and CD8+ sequences were merged in silico. A clone was considered expanded if an increase in frequency of at least 2-fold after treatment relative to C1D1 was found, and a pseudocount of 0.5 was applied to clones undetected at baseline. Clones with 0 or 1 copy at C1D1 were defined as singleton clones, while clones with 2 or more copies were defined as non-singleton clones. Clones expanded in unsorted samples were annotated as CD4+, CD8+ or unknown by matching protein sequences in sorted samples from the same patient. Diversity changes from C1D1 to C4D1 were tested in paired samples using Wilcoxon tests. The table comes from immuneACCESS by way of TCRdb, which keeps in-frame sequences with V and J called. Part of the clones is missing from these tables; in studies checked, under half for an unresolved V gene and the rest for unknown reasons. That table furnishes V, J and clone size, whereas the DNA furnished D and trimming. In this sample the table shows around 45,000 clones, approximately 70% of which occur a single time. Clones ranked in the top ten supply 2.5% to 3% of the sample.

The TCR was taken from a human donor with classical Hodgkin lymphoma. Sequencing was performed on peripheral blood mononuclear cells (PBMCs), taken before the second cycle of nivolumab. This receptor chain uses TRBV21-1 and TRBJ2-7; the table's TRBD1 call for D was not verified on the DNA. TRBV21-1 is shown as a pseudogene. The CDR3 in this case is CASTDHPHDRGRSYEQYF. The bases read TGTGCCAGCACCGACCACCCCCACGACAGGGGAAGGTCCTACGAGCAGTACTTC.